The present T cell receptor (beta chain) was sequenced within a study of cytomegalovirus exposure and HLA in healthy donors. Regarding the study as a whole: TCR association rates varied by HLA locus in a later analysis, with DRB1 highest and HLA-C lowest. Later on, analysis showed that most CMV-associated TCR beta chains appeared to be HLA-restricted.

PCR used 60 Vbeta primers and 13 Jbeta primers. Using immunoSEQ multiplex PCR, the repertoire was profiled, and TCRdb retains in-frame clones only, with some absent. This table holds some 150,000 clones, around nine tenths found once. Comments on this clone: Its specificity is not known.

Sequencing used PBMCs. The TCR originated in a woman aged 25 to 39 in good health and CMV-seronegative.

CDR3 nucleotides: TGTGCCTCGACTACTAGCGAACAAGAGACCCAGTACTTC. Encoded protein: CASTTSEQETQYF. The chain employs TRBV30 and TRBJ2-5; 7 nucleotides align to TRBD2. V shed 7 bases and J 2 bases; nucleotides not matched to a gene: 7. The CDR3 has 13 residues. Germline CDR1 GTSNPN, CDR2 SVGIG (reference sequence).